These 24 T cell receptor beta chains were sequenced from one sample in a study of blood T cell repertoires in COVID-19. This table comes from immunoSEQ multiplex PCR, and its TCRdb copy is limited to in-frame clones, with some not included. The sample contains fewer than 300,000 clones, 85% to 90% of which appear only once. The source material was peripheral blood. The receptors were sampled from a woman in her 30s with COVID-19, enrolled during active disease.

The V call is TRBV7-2, the J call TRBJ1-2, with 11 bases aligning to TRBD1. CDR1 SGHTA and CDR2 FQGNSA come from the germline V gene. The ends lost 3 bases at V and 7 bases at J; junction bases unmatched: 4. The CDR3 extends over 14 amino acids. CDR3 nucleotide sequence: TGTGCCAGCAGCTTCCGGGACAGGGGGGTTGGCTACACCTTC. Translating it yields CASSFRDRGVGYTF. The whole variable domain, remainder taken from reference TRBV7-2 and TRBJ1-2, is GAGVSQSPSNKVTEKGKDVELRCDPISGHTALYWYRQSLGQGLEFLIYFQGNSAPDKSGLPSDRFSAERTGGSVSTLTIQRTQQEDSAVYLCASSFRDRGVGYTFGSGTRLTVV.

This chain connects TRBV10-1 to TRBJ2-7; D is uncertain. The germline CDR1 and CDR2 sequences are WNHNN and SYGVQD (reference sequence). Trimming removed 0 bases from V and 3 bases from J, with 6 bases in between. CDR3 length: 13 amino acids. This chain's CDR3 is CASSESSSYEQYF. The CDR3 DNA reads TGCGCCAGCAGTGAGTCCTCGAGCTACGAGCAGTACTTC.

This clone showed up just once. The rearrangement uses TRBV10-1 and TRBJ2-3, with 12 nucleotides matching TRBD2. The CDR3 runs 17 residues. The germline V gene has CDR1 WNHNN and CDR2 SYGVQD (reference sequence). V gave up 3 bases and J gave up 2 bases; unmatched junction bases: 6. DNA of the CDR3: TGCGCCAGCAGTGAAGCACTAGCGGGGGGTTCCACAGATACGCAGTATTTT. Translating it yields CASSEALAGGSTDTQYF.

The CDR3 DNA is TGTGCCAGTAGTATAACTAGCGGGGTGGGTGAGACCCAGTACTTC. Amino acid sequence: CASSITSGVGETQYF. This sequence joins TRBV19 and TRBJ2-5; 10 bases align to TRBD2. The CDR3 consists of 15 residues. The germline V gene has CDR1 LNHDA and CDR2 SQIVND (reference sequence). Germline trimming cut 2 bases from V and 5 bases from J; bases unmatched to any gene: 5.

The chain combines TRBV5-5 with TRBJ2-1; D is perhaps TRBD1 (6 bases). The CDR3 consists of 13 residues. In germline, CDR1 is SGHKS, CDR2 YYEKEE (reference sequence). V lost 2 bases and J lost 5, with 8 bases in between. The CDR3 DNA reads TGTGCCAGCAGCTTCCACAGGGACAATGAGCAGTTCTTC. Protein sequence: CASSFHRDNEQFF.

This chain connects TRBV10-2 to TRBJ1-1, with D hard to call. Germline CDR1 is WSHSY and CDR2 is SAAADI. V was cut by 3 bases and J by 11 bases, with 16 bases left in between. CDR3 length: 13 amino acids. DNA of the CDR3: TGCGCCAGCAGTGATTCGTGGACTAACGGGGCTTTCTTT. It is translated as CASSDSWTNGAFF.

The chain carries TRBV7-2 and TRBJ2-7; TRBD2 is a possible D gene (5 bases). Germline CDR1 reads SGHTA; CDR2 reads FQGNSA. The CDR3 has 14 amino acids. Deletions cut 3 bases from V and 3 bases from J, with 12 bases between. CDR3 sequence: CASSLVGGNYEQYF. CDR3 DNA sequence: TGTGCCAGCAGCTTGGTAGGAGGTAACTACGAGCAGTACTTC.

V is TRBV5-5 and J is TRBJ2-1; TRBD2 aligns across 11 bases. Looked up from germline, CDR1 is SGHKS and CDR2 is YYEKEE (reference sequence). This CDR3 spans 14 amino acids. The trim removed 2 bases at V and 12 bases at J, leaving 7 bases unmatched. The CDR3: CASSFLAGGLWQFF. The CDR3 coding sequence is TGTGCCAGCAGCTTTCTAGCGGGGGGCCTGTGGCAGTTCTTC.

The V and J genes are TRBV25-1 and TRBJ1-2; 7 bases fit TRBD1. Germline CDR1 and CDR2: MGHDK and SYGVNS. Trimming removed 7 bases from V and 5 bases from J; junction bases left unmatched: 7. CDR3 length equals 13 residues. CDR3 region: CASTHRGSYGYTF. The CDR3 nucleotides read TGTGCCAGCACCCACAGGGGATCGTATGGCTACACCTTC.

The chain has TRBV19 and TRBJ1-5; a possible D gene is TRBD1 (5 bases). V gave up 5 bases and J gave up 3 bases, with 11 bases separating them. Germline V lookup: CDR1 LNHDA, CDR2 SQIVND (reference sequence). CDR3 length: 14 residues. This chain's CDR3 is CASSFAGPNQPQHF. In DNA, the CDR3 is TGTGCCAGTAGTTTTGCAGGGCCCAATCAGCCCCAGCATTTT.

Turning to this clone: Relative to the germline gene, one junction end is altered; a read error may explain this. The rearrangement joins TRBV5-4 to TRBJ2-1, with 12 bases that match TRBD2. There are 16 residues in the CDR3. Germline CDR1 and CDR2: SGHNT and YYREEE (reference sequence). Here the CDR3 DNA reads TGTGCCAGCAGCTTTGGGCCTAGCGGGGGGGCATTAGCAGTTCTCTTC. Translation: CASSFGPSGGALAVLF. Full variable domain (missing parts from reference TRBV5-4 and TRBJ2-1): ETGVTQSPTHLIKTRGQQVTLRCSSQSGHNTVSWYQQALGQGPQFIFQYYREEENGRGNFPPRFSGLQFPNYSSELNVNALELDDSALYLCASSFGPSGGALAVLFGPGTRLTVL.

The CDR3 sequence: CASSVVASGSHGELFF. The CDR3 region has the DNA TGTGCCAGCAGCGTAGTCGCTAGCGGGTCCCACGGGGAGCTGTTTTTT. The chain is built from TRBV9 and TRBJ2-2; 8 nucleotides line up with TRBD2. Germline-derived CDR1 and CDR2 are SGDLS and YYNGEE. This CDR3 is built from 16 residues. V trimming: 0 bases; J trimming: 7 bases; junction bases outside the gene matches: 8.

The rearrangement uses TRBV3-1 (or the pseudogene TRBV3-2) and TRBJ2-2; 14 bases are a match to TRBD2. The germline V gene encodes CDR1 LGHDT and CDR2 YNNKEL (reference sequence). V was pared by 0 bases and J by 7 bases, with 10 bases of the junction left unmatched. The CDR3 runs 19 residues. The CDR3 sequence is CASSQDIGLAGGSGGELFF. In DNA, the CDR3 is TGTGCCAGCAGCCAAGATATCGGACTAGCGGGGGGTTCCGGCGGGGAGCTGTTTTTT.

This clone was seen once. The genes are TRBV5-4 and TRBJ2-3; D not certain. Trimming pared 4 bases from V and 8 bases from J, leaving 17 bases between. Germline CDR1 reads SGHNT; CDR2 reads YYREEE (reference sequence). The CDR3 loop spans 14 amino acids. In DNA form, the CDR3 reads TGTGCCAGCAGCCGAACTGACTCCCCGCCTACGCAGTATTTT. This encodes CASSRTDSPPTQYF.

The V call is TRBV6-5, the J call TRBJ2-7; TRBD1 is a possible D gene (5 bases). CDR1 and CDR2 from the germline V gene are MNHEY and SVGAGI. The CDR3 totals 14 residues. Trimming removed 8 bases from V and 0 bases from J, with 14 bases in between. The CDR3 nucleotides are TGTGCCAGCGGATTTTACGACAGCTCCTACGAGCAGTACTTC. This gives the protein CASGFYDSSYEQYF.

The CDR3 DNA sequence: TGCGCCAGCAGCATTAACAGTTTTGATTCACCCCTCCACTTT. Residues: CASSINSFDSPLHF. The chain joins TRBV5-1 to TRBJ1-6; D unclear. Trimming left V 4 bases short and J 8 bases short, with 13 bases between. From germline, CDR1 is SGHRS and CDR2 YFSETQ. This CDR3 is built from 14 residues.

The rearrangement joins TRBV5-1 to TRBJ2-1; 8 nucleotides line up with TRBD2. V gave up 5 bases and J gave up 8 bases; unmatched junction bases: 9. CDR3 size: 14 residues. Per germline, CDR1 SGHRS and CDR2 YFSETQ. The CDR3 sequence is CASRREVTFDEQFF. The CDR3 bases are TGCGCCAGCAGGCGGGAGGTCACGTTCGATGAGCAGTTCTTC.

V and J are TRBV19 and TRBJ2-1; TRBD2 matches 7 bases. CDR3 size: 17 residues. V lost 0 bases to trimming and J lost 5 bases; unmatched junction nucleotides: 10. CDR1 LNHDA and CDR2 SQIVND come from the germline V gene (reference sequence). The CDR3 DNA reads TGTGCCAGTAGTATAGACTCTTTTGGCGGGGGTGACAATGAGCAGTTCTTC. Amino acid sequence: CASSIDSFGGGDNEQFF.

The chain joins TRBV2 to TRBJ1-5; 10 nucleotides line up with TRBD1. V was pared by 8 bases and J by 6 bases, with 7 bases of the junction left unmatched. This CDR3 comprises 14 residues. The germline V gene has CDR1 SNHLY and CDR2 FYNNEI. The CDR3 DNA follows: TGTGCCAGCCTGGACAGGGGGGAAAGTCAGCCCCAGCATTTT. This translates into CASLDRGESQPQHF.

This chain connects TRBV5-6 to TRBJ1-2, with 7 bases aligning to TRBD1. Trimming removed 4 bases from V and 4 bases from J; junction bases left unmatched: 4. The CDR3 totals 13 residues. Per germline, CDR1 SGHDT and CDR2 YYEEEE. The CDR3 reads CASSGDRSYGYTF. CDR3 in DNA: TGTGCCAGCAGCGGGGACAGAAGCTATGGCTACACCTTC. Using reference TRBV5-6 and TRBJ1-2 for the parts outside the CDR3, the full variable domain is DAGVTQSPTHLIKTRGQQVTLRCSPKSGHDTVSWYQQALGQGPQFIFQYYEEEERQRGNFPDRFSGHQFPNYSSELNVNALLLGDSALYLCASSGDRSYGYTFGSGTRLTVV.

This sequence joins TRBV18 and TRBJ1-5, with 8 bases that match TRBD1. Germline V gives CDR1 KGHSH, CDR2 LQKENI. Unmatched junction bases numbered 12, after V lost 5 bases and J lost 6 bases. This CDR3 comprises 16 residues. CDR3 region: CASSERDRGKSQPQHF. The CDR3 coding sequence is TGTGCCAGCTCAGAGCGTGACAGGGGAAAGTCTCAGCCCCAGCATTTT. Complete variable domain (other parts from reference TRBV18 and TRBJ1-5): NAGVMQNPRHLVRRRGQEARLRCSPMKGHSHVYWYRQLPEEGLKFMVYLQKENIIDESGMPKERFSAEFPKEGPSILRIQQVVRGDSAAYFCASSERDRGKSQPQHFGDGTRLSIL.

The sample holds many counts of this clone. This chain joins TRBV21-1 and TRBJ1-2; TRBD1, as called in the table, went unchecked against the DNA. TRBV21-1 is given as a pseudogene. This CDR3 is 17 amino acids long. Written as DNA, the CDR3 is TGTGCCAGCTCTCTCCCCAATACAGGGGGGGCCGCCTATGGCTACACCTTC. Protein sequence: CASSLPNTGGAAYGYTF.

J is TRBJ2-5 and V is TRBV5-4; D is possibly TRBD2 (6 bases). With 4 bases removed from V and 2 bases from J, the gap between germline ends came to 15 bases. The germline CDR1 and CDR2 sequences are SGHNT and YYREEE (reference sequence). This CDR3 is built from 15 residues. The CDR3 DNA reads as TGTGCCAGCAGCCCCCAACTGGGGGGACAAGAGACCCAGTACTTC. Translated, it gives CASSPQLGGQETQYF.

The gene calls are TRBV3-1 (or the pseudogene TRBV3-2) and TRBJ2-1; 11 bases are a match to TRBD2. The CDR3 extends over 13 amino acids. The V gene end was trimmed by 8 bases and the J gene end by 8 bases; junction bases not matched to a gene: 5. Germline CDR1 is LGHDT and CDR2 is YNNKEL (reference sequence). The CDR3: CASLLAGDDEQFF. The DNA of the CDR3 is TGTGCCAGCCTACTAGCGGGAGACGATGAGCAGTTCTTC.